The 27 T cell receptor beta chains below were found in one sample sequenced in a study of memory CD4+ T cells and cytomegalovirus serostatus. Libraries were prepared by immunoSEQ multiplex PCR; TCRdb keeps only in-frame clonotypes and omits some of them. Among approximately 47,000 clones, more than 70% were seen once, and the ten largest hold about 0.73%. Single viable CD3+CD4+CD8-CD45RO+ cells were sorted as the memory CD4+ T cells. Sequencing used memory CD4+ T cells from blood. These receptors were collected from an adult in good health and CMV-seronegative.

This clone showed up just a few times. The CDR3 coding sequence is TGTGCCAGCAGTGAGGGGTTGGGGGAGTTGATGAACACTGAAGCTTTCTTT. As protein: CASSEGLGELMNTEAFF. The chain joins TRBV28 to TRBJ1-1; possible D gene TRBD1, 5 bases. Germline lookup yields CDR1 MDHEN and CDR2 SYDVKM. The V and J ends lost 5 bases and 0 bases respectively, with 19 bases between them. This CDR3 contains 17 residues.

The V call is TRBV6-1, the J call TRBJ2-1; tentative D call: TRBD2 (5 bases). Germline V gene data show CDR1 as MNHNS and CDR2 as SASEGT. The V end was cut by 11 bases, the J end by 4 bases, with 21 bases between. CDR3 length equals 15 residues. CDR3 sequence reads: CAGSVNGIGYNEQFF. The CDR3 coding sequence is TGTGCCGGGTCCGTAAACGGGATTGGGTACAATGAGCAGTTCTTC.

This clone was seen a handful of times. V is TRBV28 and J is TRBJ2-1; D is possibly TRBD2 (5 bases). Deletions cut 6 bases from V and 5 bases from J, with 14 bases between. The CDR3 sequence is 14 residues long. Germline-derived CDR1 and CDR2 are MDHEN and SYDVKM. The CDR3 nucleotides are TGTGCCAGCAGGCTCGGAGGACCCCACAATGAGCAGTTCTTC. Encoded protein: CASRLGGPHNEQFF.

The chain is built from TRBV7-2 and TRBJ1-3, with 7 bases matching TRBD1. The CDR3 runs to 15 residues. Germline V gives CDR1 SGHTA, CDR2 FQGNSA. V lost 5 bases and J lost 6; bases outside the gene matches: 10. Written as DNA, the CDR3 is TGTGCCAGCAGCCCGGGGGGACAGCCCCCAAACACCATATATTTT. It encodes CASSPGGQPPNTIYF.

The chain combines TRBV27 with TRBJ2-7, with 7 bases identical to TRBD2. The CDR3 loop spans 14 amino acids. V lost 5 bases and J lost 2; bases outside the gene matches: 6. Germline loops: CDR1 MNHEY, CDR2 SMNVEV (reference sequence). CDR3 residues: CASSHGRRTYEQYF. In DNA form, the CDR3 reads TGTGCCAGCAGTCACGGGAGGAGGACCTACGAGCAGTACTTC.

This clone was counted a single time. The chain couples TRBV4-1 to TRBJ1-1; D is unresolved. The germline V gene has CDR1 MGHRA and CDR2 YSYEKL. The CDR3 length is 14 residues. V was clipped by 0 bases and J by 3 bases, with 8 bases between them. The DNA for the CDR3 is TGCGCCAGCAGCCAAGACCGGACCTACACTGAAGCTTTCTTT. It codes for CASSQDRTYTEAFF.

The V and J genes are TRBV7-9 and TRBJ2-4, with a tentative D call TRBD2 (5 bases). The CDR3 totals 15 residues. Germline CDR1 and CDR2: SEHNR and FQNEAQ (reference sequence). Trimming took 5 bases from V and 5 from J, leaving 16 bases between them. Written as DNA, the CDR3 is TGTGCCAGCAGCCTCGGCGGGTTTGGGGAAAACATTCAGTACTTC. Translation: CASSLGGFGENIQYF.

By its share, this clone is medium-sized (0.01 to 0.1%). The chain uses TRBV18 and TRBJ2-5; D is perhaps TRBD1 (6 bases). Germline V lookup: CDR1 KGHSH, CDR2 LQKENI. V lost 5 bases, J lost 4 bases, and 14 bases lay in between. The CDR3 consists of 14 residues. The CDR3 sequence is CASSGNRATETQYF. The CDR3 nucleotides are TGTGCCAGCTCAGGTAACAGGGCCACAGAGACCCAGTACTTC.

This sequence joins TRBV4-1 and TRBJ1-5, with D unresolved. The CDR3 totals 17 residues. Trimming stripped 4 bases from V and 6 bases from J, with 22 bases between. Looked up from germline, CDR1 is MGHRA and CDR2 is YSYEKL. CDR3 DNA sequence: TGCGCCAGCAGCCCCTTGGACTTGGTTCCCTCCGGTCAGCCCCAGCATTTT. Residues: CASSPLDLVPSGQPQHF.

This clone was counted once. V and J are TRBV7-6 and TRBJ2-6; TRBD1 is a possible D gene (6 bases). Trimming took off 4 bases at V and 2 bases at J, with 12 bases between the two ends. CDR1 and CDR2 from the germline V gene are SGHVS and FNYEAQ. The CDR3 runs to 16 residues. DNA for the CDR3: TGTGCCAGCAGCTCCTTAAGGGGGACTGGGGCCAACGTCCTGACTTTC. Amino acid sequence: CASSSLRGTGANVLTF.

The chain combines TRBV9 with TRBJ2-7; 8 positions match TRBD1. The J segment lost 1 base and the V segment lost 2 bases, leaving 5 bases of the junction unmatched. In germline, CDR1 is SGDLS, CDR2 YYNGEE. CDR3 length: 15 residues. The CDR3 region has the DNA TGTGCCAGCAGCGTTGGACAGGGTCGGTCCTACGAGCAGTACTTC. It specifies CASSVGQGRSYEQYF.

The chain combines TRBV25-1 with TRBJ2-1; D is possibly TRBD2 (6 bases). The CDR3 sequence is 16 residues long. The ends were cut back, 3 bases at V and 4 bases at J, with 16 bases in the middle. CDR1 and CDR2 (germline): MGHDK, SYGVNS. The CDR3 DNA follows: TGTGCCAGCAGTGACCGCCCCAGCCGGGAGTACAATGAGCAGTTCTTC. Translated: CASSDRPSREYNEQFF.

The rearrangement uses TRBV30 and TRBJ1-3; maybe TRBD1 (5 bases). The CDR3 is 14 residues long. V shed 2 bases and J shed 4 bases, with 12 bases lying between them. Germline loops: CDR1 GTSNPN, CDR2 SVGIG (reference sequence). CDR3 DNA sequence: TGTGCCTGGAGTAATGGTGGGGGAGGAAACACCATATATTTT. Translated: CAWSNGGGGNTIYF.

This chain connects TRBV9 to TRBJ2-6; 8 nucleotides line up with TRBD1. V gave up 6 bases and J gave up 2 bases; unmatched junction bases: 7. CDR1 is SGDLS and CDR2 is YYNGEE in the germline V gene. The CDR3 runs to 16 residues. CDR3 coding DNA: TGTGCCAGCAACAGGGGGTCGTCCCCTGGGGCCAACGTCCTGACTTTC. It specifies CASNRGSSPGANVLTF. Full variable domain (missing parts from reference TRBV9 and TRBJ2-6): DSGVTQTPKHLITATGQRVTLRCSPRSGDLSVYWYQQSLDQGLQFLIQYYNGEERAKGNILERFSAQQFPDLHSELNLSSLELGDSALYFCASNRGSSPGANVLTFGAGSRLTVL.

This clone has just a few counts. The genes are TRBV2 and TRBJ2-3, with TRBD2 matching 11 bases. Germline-derived CDR1 and CDR2 are SNHLY and FYNNEI. The CDR3 has 16 residues. V dropped 7 bases and J dropped 2; count of bases not matched to a gene: 8. CDR3 region: CASKGTSGPHTDTQYF. In DNA, the CDR3 is TGTGCCAGCAAGGGGACTAGCGGTCCGCACACAGATACGCAGTATTTT. Together with reference TRBV2 and TRBJ2-3, the CDR3 gives the full variable domain: EPEVTQTPSHQVTQMGQEVILRCVPISNHLYFYWYRQILGQKVEFLVSFYNNEISEKSEIFDDQFSVERPDGSNFTLKIRSTKLEDSAMYFCASKGTSGPHTDTQYFGPGTRLTVL.

This rearrangement joins TRBV18 to TRBJ2-7; D not resolved. V shed 2 bases and J shed 1 base, with 12 bases lying between them. The V gene's germline CDR1 is KGHSH and CDR2 LQKENI. The CDR3 has 15 residues. Here the CDR3 reads CASSPDNGRSYEQYF. The CDR3 region has the DNA TGTGCCAGCTCACCAGACAACGGCCGATCCTACGAGCAGTACTTC.

The chain recombines TRBV5-5 with TRBJ1-2, with D unresolved. The CDR3 sequence is 17 residues long. CDR1 and CDR2 from the germline V gene are SGHKS and YYEKEE (reference sequence). V lost 2 bases and J 5 bases, leaving 22 bases between the germline ends. Written as DNA, the CDR3 is TGTGCCAGCAGCTTTCGGCAGGAAAGTCTTCGGAGGTATGGCTACACCTTC. Protein: CASSFRQESLRRYGYTF.

The CDR3 bases are TGCAGCGCCGGTACAGGGAGCTCCTACAATGAGCAGTTCTTC. It yields the protein CSAGTGSSYNEQFF. The chain recombines TRBV29-1 with TRBJ2-1; a weak D match, TRBD1 (6 bases). Germline CDR1 and CDR2: SQVTM and ANQGSEA. This CDR3 is built from 14 residues. Trimming took 7 bases from V and 0 from J, leaving 13 bases between them.

This clone was counted between two and nine times. The same CDR3 also results from other DNA sequences found in this sample. This sequence joins TRBV6-1 and TRBJ1-1; D uncertain. V gave up 2 bases and J gave up 0 bases, with 4 bases separating them. This CDR3 is built from 13 residues. Germline CDR1 and CDR2: MNHNS and SASEGT. CDR3 in amino acids: CASSELLNTEAFF. CDR3 sequence (DNA): TGTGCCAGCAGTGAACTGCTGAACACTGAAGCTTTCTTT.

The gene calls are TRBV6-4 and TRBJ2-4, with D maybe TRBD2 (7 bases). This CDR3 comprises 15 residues. Looked up from germline, CDR1 is MRHNA and CDR2 is SNTAGT. With 3 bases removed from V and 7 bases from J, the gap between germline ends came to 16 bases. The CDR3 DNA follows: TGTGCCAGCAGTGAAGGGGGGAGGGCCAGGAACATTCAGTACTTC. Translating it yields CASSEGGRARNIQYF.

The V and J genes are TRBV7-8 and TRBJ1-1; the D is unclear. In germline, CDR1 is SGHVS, CDR2 FQNEAQ. Trimming cost V 3 bases and J 2 bases, with 10 bases left between them. The CDR3 covers 14 residues. This chain's CDR3 is CASSLSGFNTEAFF. CDR3 DNA: TGTGCCAGCAGCTTGTCGGGGTTCAACACTGAAGCTTTCTTT.

This chain joins TRBV11-2 and TRBJ2-7, with D tentatively TRBD2 (6 bases). CDR3 length equals 14 residues. The V end was cut by 8 bases, the J end by 0 bases, with 14 bases between. Germline loops: CDR1 SGHAT, CDR2 FQNNGV. The CDR3 region is CASSSGFSSYEQYF. The CDR3 DNA sequence: TGTGCCAGCTCCAGCGGGTTTAGCTCCTACGAGCAGTACTTC.

The chain has TRBV2 and TRBJ2-7; D may match TRBD1 or TRBD2 (5 bases each). The CDR3 loop spans 14 amino acids. The V end lost 6 bases, the J end lost 2 bases, and 14 bases lay between the germline ends. Germline V gene data show CDR1 as SNHLY and CDR2 as FYNNEI. CDR3 sequence: CASRVRETTYEQYF. CDR3 bases: TGTGCCAGCAGGGTCAGGGAGACGACCTACGAGCAGTACTTC.

The chain joins TRBV7-2 to TRBJ2-3; perhaps TRBD2 as D (6 bases). V dropped 1 base and J dropped 0 bases, with 8 bases sitting between them. The length of the CDR3 is 15 residues. Germline V gene data show CDR1 as SGHTA and CDR2 as FQGNSA. The CDR3 is CASSLGTISTDTQYF. The CDR3 nucleotides are TGTGCCAGCAGCTTAGGGACTATTAGCACAGATACGCAGTATTTT. The whole variable domain, filled in from reference TRBV7-2 and TRBJ2-3, reads GAGVSQSPSNKVTEKGKDVELRCDPISGHTALYWYRQSLGQGLEFLIYFQGNSAPDKSGLPSDRFSAERTGGSVSTLTIQRTQQEDSAVYLCASSLGTISTDTQYFGPGTRLTVL.

This chain's CDR3 is CASRMGGDEKLFF. The CDR3 nucleotides read TGTGCCAGCAGGATGGGAGGGGACGAAAAACTGTTTTTT. The chain has TRBV6-1 and TRBJ1-4; D is perhaps TRBD1 (5 bases). V gave up 6 bases and J gave up 8 bases, with 13 bases separating them. CDR1 and CDR2 from the germline V gene are MNHNS and SASEGT. This CDR3 spans 13 amino acids.

The chain uses TRBV2 and TRBJ1-5; a weak D match, TRBD1 (5 bases). The CDR3 consists of 15 residues. CDR1 and CDR2 (germline): SNHLY, FYNNEI. V gave up 2 bases and J gave up 1 base, with 9 bases separating them. CDR3 DNA: TGTGCCAGCAGTGAAAGGGACCTCAGCAATCAGCCCCAGCATTTT. Amino acid sequence: CASSERDLSNQPQHF.

The V call is TRBV15, the J call TRBJ1-2; D ambiguous. Germline assignment: CDR1 LNHNV and CDR2 YYDKDF (reference sequence). V lost 3 bases to trimming and J lost 5 bases, with 13 bases between them. The CDR3 spans 14 residues. The CDR3 sequence: CATSSSGLGYGYTF. CDR3 nucleotide sequence: TGTGCCACCAGCAGCTCCGGGTTAGGGTATGGCTACACCTTC.